The 25 T cell receptor beta chains presented below share a single source sample, sequenced in a study of human T cells and chemical hapten exposure. Documented time point: pre-sensitization, week 0. Described treatment: therapeutic diphenylcyclopropenone sensitization with weekly scalp DPC. TCRdb re-derived calls from the RACE reads in MiXCR, one entry per CDR3 protein. Here the sample spans about 51,000 distinct CDR3 sequences, around 9.4% being singletons. The starting material was whole blood, obtained in connection with sensitization to the hapten diphenylcyclopropenone (DPC). The receptors shown here come from a woman aged 40-49 years with alopecia areata. Some clones in this sample may be carry-over from other donors' samples.

There are many counts of this clonotype. V gene TRBV29-1 combines with J gene TRBJ2-7; 14 bases map to TRBD2. J was trimmed by 4 bases and V by 7 bases; bases with no gene match: 12. Germline CDR1 reads SQVTM; CDR2 reads ANQGSEA. CDR3 length equals 16 residues. DNA for the CDR3: TGCAGCGCCGGGACTAGCGGGGGCCGGTTCCCATACGAGCAGTACTTC. It codes for CSAGTSGGRFPYEQYF.

This clonotype was recorded at least ten times. The gene calls are TRBV7-8 and TRBJ2-1, with D perhaps being TRBD1 or TRBD2 (6 bases each). Germline V gene lookup returns CDR1 SGHVS and CDR2 FQNEAQ. CDR3 size: 15 residues. V was trimmed by 5 bases and J by 2 bases, leaving 13 bases between them. DNA of the CDR3: TGTGCCAGCAGCCCCCGGGGGCTTACCTACAATGAGCAGTTCTTC. This codes for CASSPRGLTYNEQFF.

This clonotype was observed a few times. V is TRBV27 and J is TRBJ2-3, with D hard to call. The V end lost 5 bases, the J end lost 6 bases, and 12 bases lay between the germline ends. Germline V lookup: CDR1 MNHEY, CDR2 SMNVEV (reference sequence). The length of the CDR3 is 13 residues. CDR3 loop: CASSPRSYDTQYF. The CDR3 DNA reads TGTGCCAGCAGTCCCCGGAGCTATGATACGCAGTATTTT.

Ten or more counts support this clonotype. The chain has TRBV6-1 and TRBJ2-6; 7 nucleotides agree with TRBD2. This CDR3 is built from 15 residues. Germline V gene data show CDR1 as MNHNS and CDR2 as SASEGT. Unmatched junction bases numbered 2, after V lost 6 bases and J lost 0 bases. CDR3 nucleotides: TGTGCCAGCAGGACGGGGGGCTCTGGGGCCAACGTCCTGACTTTC. This encodes CASRTGGSGANVLTF.

The chain uses TRBV4-1 and TRBJ1-6; 7 bases are shared with TRBD1. Per the germline V gene, CDR1 is MGHRA and CDR2 is YSYEKL. The CDR3 contains 17 residues. The J segment lost 1 base and the V segment lost 0 bases, leaving 3 bases of the junction unmatched. Written as DNA, the CDR3 is TGCGCCAGCAGCCAAGATATACAGGGGTCCTATAATTCACCCCTCCACTTT. Translating it yields CASSQDIQGSYNSPLHF.

The sample holds many counts of this clonotype. The chain combines TRBV2 with TRBJ1-2; 7 nucleotides agree with TRBD1. The CDR3 consists of 15 residues. Trimming took 7 bases from V and 0 from J; bases not matched to a gene: 8. The germline gives CDR1 SNHLY, CDR2 FYNNEI. CDR3 in DNA: TGTGCCAGCAACACACAGGGGACAGCTAACTATGGCTACACCTTC. It codes for CASNTQGTANYGYTF.

This clonotype was seen a handful of times. DNA of the CDR3: TGCGCCAGCAGCCGGTCTACCGGGACTACAAACAATGAGCAGTTCTTC. Its protein product is CASSRSTGTTNNEQFF. This rearrangement joins TRBV4-3 to TRBJ2-1; 7 bases line up with TRBD2. CDR1 and CDR2 from the germline V gene are LGHNA and YSLEER. V was clipped by 4 bases and J by 5 bases; unmatched bases: 11. CDR3 length: 16 residues.

Concerning this clonotype itself: No conserved phenylalanine or tryptophan is present at the end of the CDR3, so a read error is the likely explanation. Because the CDR3's place on the DNA is in doubt, the DNA is left out and the CDR3 is given as listed by TCRdb. This sequence joins TRBV28 and TRBJ2-5; the D call in the table, TRBD2, was not verified against the DNA. CDR1 and CDR2 from the germline V gene are MDHEN and SYDVKM. The CDR3 is made up of 8 amino acids, end residues included. The CDR3: CASSRAPR.

This clonotype has only a few counts. The rearrangement uses TRBV7-3 and TRBJ2-1; D perhaps matches TRBD1 (6 bases). The CDR3 runs to 14 residues. Trimming stripped 3 bases from V and 6 bases from J, with 12 bases between. The V gene's germline CDR1 is SGHTA and CDR2 FQGTGA. CDR3 nucleotides: TGTGCCAGCAGCTTCCAGGGGATCGGCAATGAGCAGTTCTTC. Its translation is CASSFQGIGNEQFF.

This clonotype was observed a few times. The CDR3 protein is CASRGAGGPYEQYF. The CDR3 DNA is TGTGCCAGCCGGGGGGCGGGGGGCCCCTACGAGCAGTACTTC. The chain links TRBV6-2 or TRBV6-3 to TRBJ2-7; 8 bases are shared with TRBD2. This CDR3 is built from 14 residues. Germline V lookup: CDR1 MNHEY, CDR2 SVGEGT. After removal of 8 bases from V and 2 bases from J, the junction contained 8 bases not matched to a gene.

There are many counts of this clonotype. This chain links TRBV29-1 with TRBJ2-5, with D possibly being TRBD1 or TRBD2 (6 bases each). The CDR3 is 12 amino acids. The germline gives CDR1 SQVTM, CDR2 ANQGSEA. Trimming removed 3 bases from V and 5 bases from J, with 10 bases in between. In DNA form, the CDR3 reads TGCAGCGTTGATATGGGGGGCGAGACCCAGTACTTC. The encoded protein is CSVDMGGETQYF. The complete variable domain, with remaining parts taken from reference TRBV29-1 and TRBJ2-5, reads SAVISQKPSRDICQRGTSLTIQCQVDSQVTMMFWYRQQPGQSLTLIATANQGSEATYESGFVIDKFPISRPNLTFSTLTVSNMSPEDSSIYLCSVDMGGETQYFGPGTRLLVL.

This clonotype was observed at least ten times. V usage is TRBV2 and J usage is TRBJ1-5, with 7 bases that match TRBD1. Germline trimming cut 5 bases from V and 5 bases from J; bases unmatched to any gene: 6. CDR1 and CDR2 from the germline V gene are SNHLY and FYNNEI. The CDR3 loop spans 14 amino acids. CDR3 bases: TGTGCCAGCAGTCCCGACAGGGACTATCAGCCCCAGCATTTT. Encoded protein: CASSPDRDYQPQHF.

This clonotype was found many times. The CDR3 protein is CASSLRSGGPYEQYF. Here the CDR3 DNA reads TGCGCCAGCAGCCTCCGAAGCGGGGGGCCTTACGAGCAGTACTTC. This chain connects TRBV5-1 to TRBJ2-7; 9 positions match TRBD2. V was pared by 4 bases and J by 4 bases, with 9 bases of the junction left unmatched. The germline gives CDR1 SGHRS, CDR2 YFSETQ. CDR3 length equals 15 residues.

V gene TRBV4-1 combines with J gene TRBJ2-3; no clear D gene. CDR1 is MGHRA and CDR2 is YSYEKL in the germline V gene. The CDR3 totals 16 residues. V was trimmed by 0 bases and J by 3 bases, leaving 13 bases between them. The CDR3 nucleotides read TGCGCCAGCAGCCAAGAACTGGCCCGAGGTACAGATACGCAGTATTTT. It encodes CASSQELARGTDTQYF.

The CDR3 DNA reads TGCGCCAGCAAGTTCTCACTAGCGGGGGGACAGCAGTTCTTC. Translated, it gives CASKFSLAGGQQFF. The chain links TRBV5-1 to TRBJ2-1; 12 bases are a match to TRBD2. Looked up from germline, CDR1 is SGHRS and CDR2 is YFSETQ. The CDR3 sequence is 14 residues long. Trimming took 6 bases from V and 11 from J; bases not matched to a gene: 9.

This clonotype came up many times. V gene TRBV6-2 or TRBV6-3 combines with J gene TRBJ2-2; maybe TRBD2 (5 bases). Germline CDR1 reads MNHEY; CDR2 reads SVGEGT. V was shortened by 1 base and J by 6 bases, with 12 bases between the two germline ends. This CDR3 has 15 residues. This CDR3 is CASSYWAEGAGELFF. Here the CDR3 DNA reads TGTGCCAGCAGTTACTGGGCCGAGGGAGCCGGGGAGCTGTTTTTT.

This clonotype was detected ten times or more. V and J are TRBV18 and TRBJ2-4; D is ambiguous. Germline assignment: CDR1 KGHSH and CDR2 LQKENI. The length of the CDR3 is 15 residues. The germline V and J ends were trimmed by 2 bases and 0 bases, with 8 bases remaining between them. The CDR3 protein is CASSPDQLAKNIQYF. As DNA, the CDR3 is TGTGCCAGCTCACCAGACCAACTAGCCAAAAACATTCAGTACTTC. Drawing the rest from reference TRBV18 and TRBJ2-4, the complete variable domain is NAGVMQNPRHLVRRRGQEARLRCSPMKGHSHVYWYRQLPEEGLKFMVYLQKENIIDESGMPKERFSAEFPKEGPSILRIQQVVRGDSAAYFCASSPDQLAKNIQYFGAGTRLSVL.

The chain couples TRBV18 to TRBJ2-1, with 11 bases lining up with TRBD2. V lost 0 bases and J lost 4; bases outside the gene matches: 2. There are 16 residues in the CDR3. Germline values: CDR1 KGHSH, CDR2 LQKENI. CDR3 DNA sequence: TGTGCCAGCTCACCACCGTCTAGCGGGGGGTACAATGAGCAGTTCTTC. Its translation is CASSPPSSGGYNEQFF.

The chain has TRBV7-9 and TRBJ2-3; possible D gene TRBD1, 6 bases. Trimming took off 8 bases at V and 2 bases at J, with 11 bases between the two ends. This CDR3 is 13 amino acids long. Germline lookup yields CDR1 SEHNR and CDR2 FQNEAQ (reference sequence). CDR3: CASLRGNTDTQYF. The CDR3 DNA follows: TGTGCCAGCCTGAGGGGGAACACAGATACGCAGTATTTT. The variable domain in full, completed from reference TRBV7-9 and TRBJ2-3, reads DTGVSQNPRHKITKRGQNVTFRCDPISEHNRLYWYRQTLGQGPEFLTYFQNEAQLEKSRLLSDRFSAERPKGSFSTLEIQRTEQGDSAMYLCASLRGNTDTQYFGPGTRLTVL.

This clonotype was counted ten times or more. This chain uses TRBV29-1 with TRBJ1-1, with a weak D call TRBD1 (6 bases). From germline, CDR1 is SQVTM and CDR2 ANQGSEA. Trimming took 4 bases from V and 6 from J, leaving 24 bases between them. This CDR3 has 16 residues. The CDR3 coding sequence is TGCAGCGTTGGGGACACAGGGCGAGTCCGGTTCTCTGAAGCTTTCTTT. Amino acid sequence: CSVGDTGRVRFSEAFF. The variable domain in full, completed from reference TRBV29-1 and TRBJ1-1, reads SAVISQKPSRDICQRGTSLTIQCQVDSQVTMMFWYRQQPGQSLTLIATANQGSEATYESGFVIDKFPISRPNLTFSTLTVSNMSPEDSSIYLCSVGDTGRVRFSEAFFGQGTRLTVV.

In nucleotides, the CDR3 is TGTGCCAGCAGGATCGGGGACCTAGACATTGAGCAGTTCTTC. It yields the protein CASRIGDLDIEQFF. The chain is built from TRBV4-2 and TRBJ2-1; D tentatively reads TRBD1 or TRBD2 (5 bases each). The CDR3 has 14 amino acids. Germline loops: CDR1 LGHNA, CDR2 YNFKEQ. V lost 6 bases, J lost 9 bases, and 18 bases lay in between.

The chain carries TRBV6-2 or TRBV6-3 and TRBJ2-3, with TRBD2 identical over 8 bases. Germline lookup yields CDR1 MNHEY and CDR2 SVGEGT. Trimming took 6 bases from V and 5 from J; bases not matched to a gene: 10. The CDR3 length is 15 residues. The CDR3 protein is CASRSPLAGQDTQYF. Here the CDR3 DNA reads TGTGCCAGCAGAAGCCCATTAGCGGGACAAGATACGCAGTATTTT.

This clonotype was observed at least ten times. The V gene is TRBV7-9, the J gene TRBJ1-1; D is unresolved. The germline V and J ends were trimmed by 8 bases and 3 bases, with 7 bases remaining between them. CDR3 length equals 11 residues. Germline V gene data show CDR1 as SEHNR and CDR2 as FQNEAQ (reference sequence). The CDR3 DNA reads as TGTGCCAGCCGACCGGACACTGAAGCTTTCTTT. It codes for CASRPDTEAFF.

This clonotype was observed at least ten times. This chain joins TRBV4-1 and TRBJ1-1; D is uncertain. In germline, CDR1 is MGHRA, CDR2 YSYEKL. The CDR3 covers 12 residues. Trimming shortened V by 5 bases and J by 4 bases, and 8 bases separated the two germline ends. The CDR3 region has the DNA TGCGCCAGCAGCGACGGTCGCACTGAAGCTTTCTTT. Residues: CASSDGRTEAFF.

At least ten counts were recorded for this clonotype. In DNA, the CDR3 is TGTGCCATCAGTGTCGACGGATCGAACACTGAAGCTTTCTTT. Protein sequence: CAISVDGSNTEAFF. The chain employs TRBV10-3 and TRBJ1-1; D call uncertain. Germline lookup yields CDR1 ENHRY and CDR2 SYGVKD. The CDR3 runs to 14 residues. Trimming cost V 4 bases and J 1 base, with 10 bases left between them.